Below are 19 T cell receptor beta chains sequenced from a single sample in a study of T cell clusters in autoimmune cytopenias. Approximately 36,000 genome equivalents of blood DNA were amplified for TRB. Multiplex touch-down PCR amplified TRB using TRB-A and TRB-B pools in one tube. After re-calling the multiplex PCR reads, TCRdb lists one entry per CDR3 protein, DNA absent. This sample's clone table lists about 7,800 distinct CDR3 sequences. Sample: peripheral blood. These receptors all stem from a human donor with an autoimmune cytopenia or autoimmune hepatitis (not recorded which).

This chain joins TRBV4-3 and TRBJ2-4; as DNA is missing, the TRBD1 call by TCRdb cannot be tested. The germline gives CDR1 LGHNA, CDR2 YSLEER. This CDR3 comprises 14 residues. The CDR3 region is CASSQYPQEVTQYF.

J is TRBJ2-3 and V is TRBV5-1; TCRdb reports TRBD1, a call that lacks DNA to check it against. Germline CDR1 is SGHRS and CDR2 is YFSETQ. The CDR3 length is 16 residues. The CDR3 is CASSSSTGWGTDTQYF.

The chain has TRBV7-9 and TRBJ2-2; TCRdb's D call, TRBD2, is unchecked because there is no DNA. CDR1 SEHNR and CDR2 FQNEAQ come from the germline V gene (reference sequence). This CDR3 region has 18 residues. The CDR3 is CASSLASLAGPSTGELFF.

J is TRBJ2-7 and V is TRBV2; TCRdb picks TRBD1, but there is no DNA to check that call. From germline, CDR1 is SNHLY and CDR2 FYNNEI. CDR3 size: 14 residues. The CDR3 sequence: CASSLQGVIYEQYF.

The chain links TRBV6-6 to TRBJ1-2. The CDR3 has 13 amino acids. Germline V gene sequence: CDR1 MNHNY, CDR2 SVGAGI (reference sequence). CDR3 amino acids: CASRTDGNYGHTF.

This clonotype counts as medium-sized by frequency. The chain carries TRBV27 and TRBJ2-7. Germline lookup yields CDR1 MNHEY and CDR2 SMNVEV (reference sequence). The CDR3 extends over 13 amino acids. Here the CDR3 reads CASSLSPPSGQYF.

This chain joins TRBV20-1 and TRBJ2-7. Germline values: CDR1 DFQATT, CDR2 SNEGSKA (reference sequence). CDR3 size: 13 residues. CDR3 loop: CSGVIRQSGEQYF.

In terms of frequency, this clonotype is medium-sized. V and J are TRBV30 and TRBJ2-7; the D call of TRBD1 rests on TCRdb alone, since no DNA is present to check it. CDR1 and CDR2 (germline): GTSNPN, SVGIG (reference sequence). The CDR3 is made up of 13 amino acids. This chain's CDR3 is CAWIENWGDLQYF.

CDR3 protein: CASSSGTGSSEQYF. The V gene is TRBV6-5, the J gene TRBJ2-7; the TCRdb call, TRBD1, lacks DNA for checking. CDR1 and CDR2 from the germline V gene are MNHEY and SVGAGI. The CDR3 loop spans 14 amino acids.

The rearrangement joins TRBV5-6 to TRBJ1-1. This CDR3 contains 13 residues. The germline gives CDR1 SGHDT, CDR2 YYEEEE. CDR3 region: CASSSLGRPEAFF.

The rearrangement joins TRBV5-6 to TRBJ1-5. Germline V gives CDR1 SGHDT, CDR2 YYEEEE. The CDR3 is made up of 13 amino acids. Here the CDR3 reads CASSLGSNQPQHF.

This clonotype is labeled medium-sized based on frequency. The V call is TRBV11-2, the J call TRBJ1-3. Germline V gene sequence: CDR1 SGHAT, CDR2 FQNNGV. The CDR3 is 14 amino acids. The CDR3 loop reads CASTQGPSGNTIYF.

V is TRBV5-4 and J is TRBJ2-5; the TRBD1 assignment by TCRdb is unverifiable without DNA. The germline V gene encodes CDR1 SGHNT and CDR2 YYREEE (reference sequence). This CDR3 is built from 14 residues. The CDR3 loop reads CASSIGQDQETQYF. The variable domain in full, with the rest retrieved from reference TRBV5-4 and TRBJ2-5, is ETGVTQSPTHLIKTRGQQVTLRCSSQSGHNTVSWYQQALGQGPQFIFQYYREEENGRGNFPPRFSGLQFPNYSSELNVNALELDDSALYLCASSIGQDQETQYFGPGTRLLVL.

The chain carries TRBV20-1 and TRBJ2-7; TCRdb indicates TRBD2, and absent DNA this call remains unverified. From germline, CDR1 is DFQATT and CDR2 SNEGSKA (reference sequence). The CDR3 length is 14 residues. The CDR3 loop reads CSARVGLAGYEQYF.

The genes are TRBV4-3 and TRBJ2-1; the D call of TRBD1 rests on TCRdb alone, since no DNA is present to check it. From germline, CDR1 is LGHNA and CDR2 YSLEER. The CDR3 has 16 amino acids. This CDR3 reads CASSQDRGGSYNEQFF.

In terms of frequency, this clonotype is medium-sized (0.01 to 0.1%). The chain combines TRBV11-1 with TRBJ2-6. Germline V CDR1 and CDR2: SGHAT, FQDESV (reference sequence). The CDR3 sequence is 15 residues long. The CDR3 sequence is CASSPDRSGANVLTF.

This rearrangement joins TRBV24-1 to TRBJ2-1; TCRdb proposes TRBD2, but this gene call is untestable without DNA. Germline CDR1 reads KGHDR; CDR2 reads SFDVKD. CDR3 size: 16 residues. Here the CDR3 reads CATSEPSGRDYNEQFF.

The chain carries TRBV5-8 and TRBJ1-5; the D call of TRBD1 rests on TCRdb alone, since no DNA is present to check it. The CDR3 sequence is 15 residues long. Germline CDR1 is SGHTS and CDR2 is YDEGEE. The CDR3 sequence: CASSLGTNRNQPQHF.

The chain is built from TRBV28 and TRBJ2-2; the TCRdb D gene call, TRBD1, has no DNA to confirm it. The CDR3 length is 14 residues. In germline, CDR1 is MDHEN, CDR2 SYDVKM. CDR3 amino acids: CASRDRRDTGELFF. The whole variable domain, filled in from reference TRBV28 and TRBJ2-2, reads DVKVTQSSRYLVKRTGEKVFLECVQDMDHENMFWYRQDPGLGLRLIYFSYDVKMKEKGDIPEGYSVSREKKERFSLILESASTNQTSMYLCASRDRRDTGELFFGEGSRLTVL.